The 10 T cell receptor beta chains reported below all come from one sample, sequenced in a study of PD-L1 blockade in urothelial cancer. Time point here: pretreatment peripheral blood. Assay used: immunoSEQ multiplex PCR; TCRdb lists only in-frame clones, some missing. The table has about 86,000 clones, roughly 84% seen once. The source was PBMCs, collected around atezolizumab (anti-PD-L1) treatment. The source of these receptors is a man aged 60 to 69 with urothelial cancer.

This rearrangement joins TRBV5-6 to TRBJ2-7, with a possible D match to TRBD2 (5 bases). Trimming cost V 1 base and J 3 bases, with 14 bases left between them. In germline, CDR1 is SGHDT, CDR2 YYEEEE. The CDR3 consists of 15 residues. CDR3 region: CASSLLGSFIYEQYF. The CDR3 nucleotides read TGTGCCAGCAGCTTGTTAGGGAGTTTCATCTACGAGCAGTACTTC.

V is TRBV11-1 and J is TRBJ2-6; D is uncertain. V shed 5 bases and J shed 2 bases, with 10 bases lying between them. Germline-derived CDR1 and CDR2 are SGHAT and FQDESV (reference sequence). The CDR3 runs 15 residues. This CDR3 reads CASSLSSPGANVLTF. As DNA, the CDR3 is TGTGCCAGCAGCCTCTCGAGTCCTGGGGCCAACGTCCTGACTTTC. The full variable domain, its missing parts supplied by reference TRBV11-1 and TRBJ2-6, is EAEVAQSPRYKITEKSQAVAFWCDPISGHATLYWYRQILGQGPELLVQFQDESVVDDSQLPKDRFSAERLKGVDSTLKIQPAELGDSAMYLCASSLSSPGANVLTFGAGSRLTVL.

This clone was observed a single time. This chain connects TRBV7-2 to TRBJ2-1, with TRBD2 matching 9 bases. CDR3 length equals 17 residues. The germline V gene encodes CDR1 SGHTA and CDR2 FQGNSA. Unmatched junction bases numbered 10, after V lost 2 bases and J lost 5 bases. DNA for the CDR3: TGTGCCAGCAGCTTAATGGCGGGGGGGCCTCCCCACAATGAGCAGTTCTTC. Its protein is CASSLMAGGPPHNEQFF.

On this clone: A junction end diverges from the germline sequence, so it may reflect a read error. CDR3 residues: CAISESGYEQYF. CDR3 DNA sequence: TGTGCCATCAGTGAGTCCGGCTACGAGCAGTACTTC. The V call is TRBV6-5, the J call TRBJ2-7; D ambiguous. Per the germline V gene, CDR1 is MNHEY and CDR2 is SVGAGI. This CDR3 has 12 residues.

About this clone: Its ends do not fully match the called genes, so a read error is possible. V usage is TRBV7-7 and J usage is TRBJ1-1, with D perhaps TRBD1 (6 bases). The CDR3 totals 15 residues. Germline loops: CDR1 SSHAT, CDR2 FNYEAQ (reference sequence). CDR3 nucleotides: TGTGCTAGCAGCCCCCTGGTGAAGGGGGAACCTGAAGCTTTCTTT. The encoded protein is CASSPLVKGEPEAFF.

This sequence joins TRBV2 and TRBJ1-2, with a tentative D call TRBD1 (6 bases). The CDR3 is 15 amino acids. CDR1 SNHLY and CDR2 FYNNEI come from the germline V gene. V lost 5 bases, J lost 4 bases, and 17 bases lay in between. CDR3 DNA: TGTGCCAGCAGTCAAGGAAATGGACAGTTCTATGGCTACACCTTC. It encodes CASSQGNGQFYGYTF.

The chain is built from TRBV14 and TRBJ2-2; perhaps TRBD1 as D (7 bases). There are 13 residues in the CDR3. Germline values: CDR1 SGHDN, CDR2 FVKESK. V lost 10 bases and J lost 4, with 13 bases in between. Written as DNA, the CDR3 is TGTGCCACCGCGGGACAGTCCACCGGGGAGCTGTTTTTT. Encoded protein: CATAGQSTGELFF.

This clone was found a few times. The chain recombines TRBV6-5 with TRBJ2-5; TRBD2 might be the D (6 bases). Trimming pared 2 bases from V and 1 base from J, leaving 11 bases between. Germline assignment: CDR1 MNHEY and CDR2 SVGAGI. This CDR3 has 15 residues. This CDR3 reads CASSYASATQETQYF. The CDR3 coding sequence is TGTGCCAGCAGTTACGCTAGCGCGACCCAAGAGACCCAGTACTTC.

This clone has just a few counts. The CDR3 is CASRPGTGSNSPLHF. CDR3 nucleotides: TGTGCCAGCAGACCCGGGACAGGATCCAATTCACCCCTCCACTTT. The rearrangement links TRBV7-9 to TRBJ1-6, with 8 bases matching TRBD1. Germline assignment: CDR1 SEHNR and CDR2 FQNEAQ (reference sequence). J gave up 7 bases and V 6 bases, and 8 bases lay outside the gene matches. The CDR3 runs to 15 residues.

V is TRBV29-1 and J is TRBJ2-5, with 11 bases identical to TRBD1. The germline V gene has CDR1 SQVTM and CDR2 ANQGSEA. V shed 0 bases, J shed 5 bases, and the junction held 8 bases outside the gene matches. The CDR3 length is 16 residues. This CDR3 is CSVEEARDRGWETQYF. CDR3 nucleotide sequence: TGCAGCGTTGAAGAAGCCCGGGACAGGGGGTGGGAGACCCAGTACTTC.